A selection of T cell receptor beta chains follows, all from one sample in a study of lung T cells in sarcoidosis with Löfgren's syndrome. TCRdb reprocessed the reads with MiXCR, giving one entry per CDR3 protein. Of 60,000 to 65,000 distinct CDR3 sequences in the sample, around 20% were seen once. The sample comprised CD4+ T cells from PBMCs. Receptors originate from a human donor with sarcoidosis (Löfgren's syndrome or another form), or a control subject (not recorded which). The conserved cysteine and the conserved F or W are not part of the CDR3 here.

CDR3aa: ASSSQASGAREQY; j_gene: TRBJ2-7; v_gene: TRBV28; len: 13
CDR3aa: ASSYSHRGNNSPLH; j_gene: TRBJ1-6; v_gene: TRBV6-6; len: 14
CDR3aa: ASRLTRNTEAF; j_gene: TRBJ1-1; v_gene: TRBV5-1; len: 11
CDR3aa: ASSWDRGTEAF; j_gene: TRBJ1-1; v_gene: TRBV7-2; len: 11
CDR3aa: ASQSGEVGERY; j_gene: TRBJ2-7; v_gene: TRBV5-4; len: 11
CDR3aa: ATSGTGGSNQPQH; j_gene: TRBJ1-5; v_gene: TRBV24-1; len: 13
CDR3aa: SAMARGNEAF; j_gene: TRBJ1-1; v_gene: TRBV20-1; len: 10
CDR3aa: SVERGTGLRNTEAF; j_gene: TRBJ1-1; v_gene: TRBV29-1; len: 14
CDR3aa: ASRGSGVLGEQF; j_gene: TRBJ2-1; v_gene: TRBV2; len: 12
CDR3aa: ASNADRLNTEAF; j_gene: TRBJ1-1; v_gene: TRBV6-1; len: 12
CDR3aa: ASIPTGGMNTEAF; j_gene: TRBJ1-1; v_gene: TRBV12-3/TRBV12-4; len: 13
CDR3aa: ASSSGGHSNQPQH; j_gene: TRBJ1-5; v_gene: TRBV12-3/TRBV12-4; len: 13
CDR3aa: ASSKPDGSNEKLF; j_gene: TRBJ1-4; v_gene: TRBV4-1; len: 13
CDR3aa: ASSLAQGFYYGYT; j_gene: TRBJ1-2; v_gene: TRBV5-4; len: 13
CDR3aa: ASSRGGTTTGELF; j_gene: TRBJ1-4; v_gene: TRBV28; len: 13
CDR3aa: ASSLEGVFRGYT; j_gene: TRBJ1-2; v_gene: TRBV7-2; len: 12
CDR3aa: SARPGTVKETQY; j_gene: TRBJ2-5; v_gene: TRBV20-1; len: 12
CDR3aa: ASSSLGGIETDTQY; j_gene: TRBJ2-3; v_gene: TRBV5-4; len: 14
CDR3aa: SARAGGGGGANVLT; j_gene: TRBJ2-6; v_gene: TRBV20-1; len: 14
CDR3aa: ASSEIGENYGYT; j_gene: TRBJ1-2; v_gene: TRBV6-1; len: 12
CDR3aa: ASIQDTEAF; j_gene: TRBJ1-1; v_gene: TRBV28; len: 9
CDR3aa: ASSVGTSGSYEQY; j_gene: TRBJ2-7; v_gene: TRBV7-9; len: 13
CDR3aa: ASRIGALNTEAF; j_gene: TRBJ1-1; v_gene: TRBV6-1; len: 12
CDR3aa: AGSIAGGIADNEQF; j_gene: TRBJ2-1; v_gene: TRBV19; len: 14
CDR3aa: ASSLDATFRPGANVLT; j_gene: TRBJ2-6; v_gene: TRBV11-2; len: 16
CDR3aa: ASRGQGADTQY; j_gene: TRBJ2-3; v_gene: TRBV12-3/TRBV12-4; len: 11
CDR3aa: ASSRLPGLVLAETQY; j_gene: TRBJ2-5; v_gene: TRBV18; len: 15
CDR3aa: ASSGRGGMNTEAF; j_gene: TRBJ1-1; v_gene: TRBV7-9; len: 13
CDR3aa: ATSSQRQVGYEQY; j_gene: TRBJ2-7; v_gene: TRBV15; len: 13
CDR3aa: ASSPLEGRVTEAF; j_gene: TRBJ1-1; v_gene: TRBV28; len: 13
CDR3aa: ASSPRGGGRDTQY; j_gene: TRBJ2-3; v_gene: TRBV12-3/TRBV12-4; len: 13
CDR3aa: ASSLGQTGNTIY; j_gene: TRBJ1-3; v_gene: TRBV2; len: 12
CDR3aa: ASSPMIGESDYGYT; j_gene: TRBJ1-2; v_gene: TRBV18; len: 14
CDR3aa: ASSLAASGGRSYNEQF; j_gene: TRBJ2-1; v_gene: TRBV7-2; len: 16
CDR3aa: ASSSNKGRIMNTEAF; j_gene: TRBJ1-1; v_gene: TRBV5-4; len: 15
CDR3aa: ASSLRQAYQPQH; j_gene: TRBJ1-5; v_gene: TRBV19; len: 12
CDR3aa: ASKHKGTSQSYNSPLH; j_gene: TRBJ1-6; v_gene: TRBV27; len: 16
CDR3aa: ASSLVAGGADTQY; j_gene: TRBJ2-3; v_gene: TRBV11-2; len: 13
CDR3aa: SARNQLAGGNSYNEQF; j_gene: TRBJ2-1; v_gene: TRBV20-1; len: 16
CDR3aa: ASSSLAGGLYNEQF; j_gene: TRBJ2-1; v_gene: TRBV19; len: 14
CDR3aa: ATSPGHPVFYGYT; j_gene: TRBJ1-2; v_gene: TRBV24-1; len: 13
CDR3aa: ASSSDRGPETQY; j_gene: TRBJ2-5; v_gene: TRBV7-9; len: 12
CDR3aa: SASSTRETQY; j_gene: TRBJ2-5; v_gene: TRBV20-1; len: 10
CDR3aa: SVPSQGVYGYT; j_gene: TRBJ1-2; v_gene: TRBV29-1; len: 11
CDR3aa: ASSSTSSPFREQF; j_gene: TRBJ2-1; v_gene: TRBV28; len: 13
CDR3aa: ASSFNPGQGSEQF; j_gene: TRBJ2-1; v_gene: TRBV7-6; len: 13
CDR3aa: ASSLGQTYNEQF; j_gene: TRBJ2-1; v_gene: TRBV7-2; len: 12
CDR3aa: ASSLDVKETQY; j_gene: TRBJ2-5; v_gene: TRBV5-4; len: 11
CDR3aa: ASSSTGSGDYGYT; j_gene: TRBJ1-2; v_gene: TRBV11-2; len: 13
CDR3aa: ASSVSTGAMNTEAF; j_gene: TRBJ1-1; v_gene: TRBV9; len: 14